This TCR beta chain was documented in a study of blood T cell repertoires in COVID-19. Repertoires were generated with immunoSEQ multiplex PCR, while TCRdb's copy carries only in-frame clones and drops some. The sample has some 320,000 clones, over 75% seen once. Membership in each cohort depended on participant-reported clinical history. The count of this clone is one. Germline V gene data show CDR1 as MNHEY and CDR2 as SVGAGI. The length of the CDR3 is 15 residues. Trimming left V 5 bases short and J 9 bases short, with 22 bases between. Sequenced material: PBMCs or T cells enriched from blood (not recorded which). The chain combines TRBV6-5 with TRBJ2-5, with D possibly TRBD2 on 6 matching bases. The receptor's source is a young woman who had recovered from COVID-19. In DNA form, the CDR3 reads TGTGCCAGCAGTAGCCGGGACCTCGGGCCGGGGGCCCAGTACTTC. It codes for CASSSRDLGPGAQYF.